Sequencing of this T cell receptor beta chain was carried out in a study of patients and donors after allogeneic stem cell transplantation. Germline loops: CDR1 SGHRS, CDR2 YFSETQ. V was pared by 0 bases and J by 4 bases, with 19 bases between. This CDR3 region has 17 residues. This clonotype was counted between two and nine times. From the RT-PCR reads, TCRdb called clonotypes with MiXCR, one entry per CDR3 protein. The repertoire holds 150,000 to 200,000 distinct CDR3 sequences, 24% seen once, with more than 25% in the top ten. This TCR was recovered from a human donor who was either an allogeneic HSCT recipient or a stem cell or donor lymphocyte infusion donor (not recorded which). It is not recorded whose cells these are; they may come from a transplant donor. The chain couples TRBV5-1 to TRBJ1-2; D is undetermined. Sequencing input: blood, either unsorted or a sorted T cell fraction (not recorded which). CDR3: CASSLEGPAGVAYGYTF. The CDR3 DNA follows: TGCGCCAGCAGCTTGGAGGGTCCCGCCGGAGTTGCCTATGGCTACACCTTC.